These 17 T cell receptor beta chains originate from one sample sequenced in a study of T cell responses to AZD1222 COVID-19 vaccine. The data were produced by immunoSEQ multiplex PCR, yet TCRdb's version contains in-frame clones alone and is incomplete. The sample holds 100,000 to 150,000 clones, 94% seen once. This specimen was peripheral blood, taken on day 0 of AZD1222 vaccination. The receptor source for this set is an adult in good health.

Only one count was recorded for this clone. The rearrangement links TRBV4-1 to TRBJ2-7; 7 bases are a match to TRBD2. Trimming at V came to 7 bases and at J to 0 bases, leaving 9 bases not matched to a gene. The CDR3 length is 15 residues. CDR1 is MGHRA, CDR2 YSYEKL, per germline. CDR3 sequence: CASTVLASSSYEQYF. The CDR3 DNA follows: TGCGCCAGCACCGTACTAGCGTCGAGCTCCTACGAGCAGTACTTC.

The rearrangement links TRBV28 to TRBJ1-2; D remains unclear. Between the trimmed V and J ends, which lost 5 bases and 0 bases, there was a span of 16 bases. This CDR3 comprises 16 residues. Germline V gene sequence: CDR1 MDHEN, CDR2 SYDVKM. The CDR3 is CASSPPGMPANYGYTF. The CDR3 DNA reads TGTGCCAGCAGTCCCCCGGGAATGCCAGCTAACTATGGCTACACCTTC.

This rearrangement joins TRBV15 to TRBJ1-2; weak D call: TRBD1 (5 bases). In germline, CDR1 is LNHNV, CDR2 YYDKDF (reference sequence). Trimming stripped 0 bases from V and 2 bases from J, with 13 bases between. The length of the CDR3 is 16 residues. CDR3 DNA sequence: TGTGCCACCAGCAGAGATCTCGGCAGGGACAACTATGGCTACACCTTC. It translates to CATSRDLGRDNYGYTF. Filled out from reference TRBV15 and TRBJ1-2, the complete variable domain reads DAMVIQNPRYQVTQFGKPVTLSCSQTLNHNVMYWYQQKSSQAPKLLFHYYDKDFNNEADTPDNFQSRRPNTSFCFLDIRSPGLGDTAMYLCATSRDLGRDNYGYTFGSGTRLTVV.

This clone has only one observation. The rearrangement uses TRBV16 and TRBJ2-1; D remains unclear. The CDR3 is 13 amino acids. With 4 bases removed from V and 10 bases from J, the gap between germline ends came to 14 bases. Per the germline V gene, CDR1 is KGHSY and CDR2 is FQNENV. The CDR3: CASSPNRLGEQFF. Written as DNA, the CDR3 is TGTGCCAGCAGCCCCAATCGTCTGGGGGAGCAGTTCTTC.

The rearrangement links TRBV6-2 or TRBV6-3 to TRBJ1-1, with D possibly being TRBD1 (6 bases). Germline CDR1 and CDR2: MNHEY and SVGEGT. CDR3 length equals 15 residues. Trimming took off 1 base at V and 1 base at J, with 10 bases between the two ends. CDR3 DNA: TGTGCCAGCAGTTACTACCGGACAGAGAACACTGAAGCTTTCTTT. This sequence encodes CASSYYRTENTEAFF.

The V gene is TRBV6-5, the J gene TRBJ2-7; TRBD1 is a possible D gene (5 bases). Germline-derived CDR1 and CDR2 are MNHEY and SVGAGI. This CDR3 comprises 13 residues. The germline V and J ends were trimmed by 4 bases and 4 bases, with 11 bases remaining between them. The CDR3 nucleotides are TGTGCCAGCAGTTCAGGGCAGAATTACGAGCAGTACTTC. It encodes CASSSGQNYEQYF.

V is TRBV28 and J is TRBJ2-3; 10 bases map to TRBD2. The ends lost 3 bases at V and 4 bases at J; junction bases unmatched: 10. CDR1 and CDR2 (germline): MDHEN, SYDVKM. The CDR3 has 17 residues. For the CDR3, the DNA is TGTGCCAGCAGTTTTTCTCTAGCGGGAGTTGTGGCAGATACGCAGTATTTT. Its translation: CASSFSLAGVVADTQYF.

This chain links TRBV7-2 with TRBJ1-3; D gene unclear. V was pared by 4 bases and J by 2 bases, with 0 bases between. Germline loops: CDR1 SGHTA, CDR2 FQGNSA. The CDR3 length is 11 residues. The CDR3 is CASSSGNTIYF. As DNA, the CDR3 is TGTGCCAGCAGCTCTGGAAACACCATATATTTT.

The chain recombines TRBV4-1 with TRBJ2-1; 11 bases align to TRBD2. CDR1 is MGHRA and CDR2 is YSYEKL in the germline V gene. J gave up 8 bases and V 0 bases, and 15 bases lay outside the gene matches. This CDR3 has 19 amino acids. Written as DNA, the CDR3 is TGCGCCAGCAGCCAAGATCTAGGGCTAGCGGGAGGCCCTTGGTATGAGCAGTTCTTC. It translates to CASSQDLGLAGGPWYEQFF.

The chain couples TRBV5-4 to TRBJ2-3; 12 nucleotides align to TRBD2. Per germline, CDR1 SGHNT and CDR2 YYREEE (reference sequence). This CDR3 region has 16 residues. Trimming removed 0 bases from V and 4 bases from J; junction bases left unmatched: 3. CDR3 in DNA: TGTGCCAGCAGCTTGGGACTAGCGGGAGTATCAGATACGCAGTATTTT. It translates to CASSLGLAGVSDTQYF.

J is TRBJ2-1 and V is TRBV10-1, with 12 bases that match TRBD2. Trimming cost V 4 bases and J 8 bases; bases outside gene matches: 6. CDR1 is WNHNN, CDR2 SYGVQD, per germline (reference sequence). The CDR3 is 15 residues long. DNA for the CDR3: TGCGCCAGCAGTGGAACTAGCGGGAGGTGGTATGAGCAGTTCTTC. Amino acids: CASSGTSGRWYEQFF.

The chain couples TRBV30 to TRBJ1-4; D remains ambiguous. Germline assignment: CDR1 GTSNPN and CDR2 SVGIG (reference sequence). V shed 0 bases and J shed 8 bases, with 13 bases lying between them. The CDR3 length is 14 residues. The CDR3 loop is CAWSVEGGWEKLFF. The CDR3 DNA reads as TGTGCCTGGAGTGTAGAGGGAGGGTGGGAAAAACTGTTTTTT.

The CDR3 nucleotides are TGTGCCAGCAGTTTTCTAGGGACTAGCGGAAATGAGCAGTTCTTC. Its protein is CASSFLGTSGNEQFF. V is TRBV6-5 and J is TRBJ2-1; 11 bases are a match to TRBD2. There are 15 residues in the CDR3. Germline values: CDR1 MNHEY, CDR2 SVGAGI. V shed 4 bases and J 7 bases; nucleotides not matched to a gene: 6.

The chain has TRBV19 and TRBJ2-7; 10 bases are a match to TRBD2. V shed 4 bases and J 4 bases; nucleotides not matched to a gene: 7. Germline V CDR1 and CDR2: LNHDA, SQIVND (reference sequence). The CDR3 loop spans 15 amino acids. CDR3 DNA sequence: TGTGCCAGTAGTAAGGCTAGCGGGAGTGTATACGAGCAGTACTTC. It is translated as CASSKASGSVYEQYF. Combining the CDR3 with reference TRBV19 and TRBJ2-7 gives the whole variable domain DGGITQSPKYLFRKEGQNVTLSCEQNLNHDAMYWYRQDPGQGLRLIYYSQIVNDFQKGDIAEGYSVSREKKESFPLTVTSAQKNPTAFYLCASSKASGSVYEQYFGPGTRLTVT.

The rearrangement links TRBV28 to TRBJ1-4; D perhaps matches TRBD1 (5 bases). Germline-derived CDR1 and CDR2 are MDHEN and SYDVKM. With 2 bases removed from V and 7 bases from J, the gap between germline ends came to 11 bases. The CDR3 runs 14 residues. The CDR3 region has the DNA TGTGCCAGCAGTTTACCCAGGGATGGTGAAAAACTGTTTTTT. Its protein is CASSLPRDGEKLFF.

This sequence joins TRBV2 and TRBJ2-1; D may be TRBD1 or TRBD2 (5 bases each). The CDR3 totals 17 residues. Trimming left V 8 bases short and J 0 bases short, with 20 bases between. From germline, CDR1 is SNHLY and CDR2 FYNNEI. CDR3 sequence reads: CASGGWGSRSSYNEQFF. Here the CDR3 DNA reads TGTGCCAGCGGGGGATGGGGGAGCCGCAGCTCCTACAATGAGCAGTTCTTC. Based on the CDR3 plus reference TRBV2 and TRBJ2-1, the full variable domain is EPEVTQTPSHQVTQMGQEVILRCVPISNHLYFYWYRQILGQKVEFLVSFYNNEISEKSEIFDDQFSVERPDGSNFTLKIRSTKLEDSAMYFCASGGWGSRSSYNEQFFGPGTRLTVL.

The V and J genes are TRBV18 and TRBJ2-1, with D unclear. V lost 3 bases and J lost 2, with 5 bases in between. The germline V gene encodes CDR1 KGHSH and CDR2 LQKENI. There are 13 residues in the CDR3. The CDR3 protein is CASSPQPYNEQFF. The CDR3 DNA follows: TGTGCCAGCTCACCCCAACCCTACAATGAGCAGTTCTTC.